This TCR beta chain was sequenced for a study of cytomegalovirus exposure and HLA in healthy donors. Study-wide results and limits: Most TCR sequences were seen very rarely across donors, but some public TCRs occurred in many. 164 TCR beta chains were listed as cytomegalovirus-associated.

As to this clone: Its antigen is undetermined.

CDR3 length equals 16 residues. Deletions cut 0 bases from V and 3 bases from J, with 11 bases between. Looked up from germline, CDR1 is MGHRA and CDR2 is YSYEKL. The table came from immunoSEQ multiplex PCR; TCRdb's copy has only in-frame clones and leaves some out. This table has 59,000 or so clones, 89% appearing once. Sequencing input: PBMCs. The sequence was collected from a woman between 18 and 29 years old in good health and CMV-seronegative. The chain links TRBV4-1 to TRBJ2-2; D not certain. The CDR3 spells CASSQERRSDTGELFF. In nucleotides, the CDR3 is TGCGCCAGCAGCCAAGAGAGACGAAGCGACACCGGGGAGCTGTTTTTT.